This section outlines one T cell receptor beta chain sequence together with its context. What it binds is not known. This sample was taken from a study of cytomegalovirus exposure and HLA in healthy donors. Study-wide results and caveats: Analysis was performed later, and it showed HLA-associated TCR beta chains to be more clonally expanded than equally common others. Specificity for CMV antigens was confirmed in vitro for a few of the CMV-associated chains. The authors listed about 170 TCR beta chains as cytomegalovirus-associated. TRBV6-2, TRBV6-3 and other indistinguishable V segments were excluded.

The primer mix had 60 Vbeta and 13 Jbeta primers. Sequencing used immunoSEQ multiplex PCR; TCRdb keeps in-frame clones, though not all of them. The sample has 90,000 or so clones, 80% to 90% seen once. The CDR3 sequence is 13 residues long. The germline V and J ends were trimmed by 2 bases and 5 bases, with 8 bases remaining between them. The V gene's germline CDR1 is SGHRS and CDR2 YFSETQ. This receptor was taken from a man aged 25-45 years in good health and CMV-seropositive. The sequenced sample consisted of PBMCs. This chain joins TRBV5-1 and TRBJ2-1; perhaps TRBD2 as D (6 bases). Here the CDR3 DNA reads TGCGCCAGCAGCTTCCCGGGAGACAATGAGCAGTTCTTC. Its protein product is CASSFPGDNEQFF. Variable domain in full (rest from reference TRBV5-1 and TRBJ2-1): KAGVTQTPRYLIKTRGQQVTLSCSPISGHRSVSWYQQTPGQGLQFLFEYFSETQRNKGNFPGRFSGRQFSNSRSEMNVSTLELGDSALYLCASSFPGDNEQFFGPGTRLTVL.